This T cell receptor (beta chain) was captured in a study of blood T cell repertoires in COVID-19. Unmatched junction bases numbered 6, after V lost 4 bases and J lost 3 bases. In germline, CDR1 is SGHRS, CDR2 YFSETQ. The CDR3 is 15 residues long. TCRdb's copy holds only in-frame clones and misses some; the assay was immunoSEQ multiplex PCR. The repertoire has 150,000 to 200,000 clones, approximately 85% of them found once; the top ten carry more than 2.5%. There are a few counts of this clone. The sequenced sample was peripheral blood. This chain uses TRBV5-1 with TRBJ2-4, with 8 bases lining up with TRBD2. The receptor was derived from a man aged 60 to 75 with acute or convalescent COVID-19. This CDR3 is CASSISGMGKNIQYF. In DNA form, the CDR3 reads TGCGCCAGCAGCATTAGCGGGATGGGCAAAAACATTCAGTACTTC. The complete variable domain, with remaining parts taken from reference TRBV5-1 and TRBJ2-4, reads KAGVTQTPRYLIKTRGQQVTLSCSPISGHRSVSWYQQTPGQGLQFLFEYFSETQRNKGNFPGRFSGRQFSNSRSEMNVSTLELGDSALYLCASSISGMGKNIQYFGAGTRLSVL.